This TCR beta chain was observed in a study of vaccination effects on CD4 cells after COVID-19. For this clone: Its matching antigen is unknown.

V was trimmed by 4 bases and J by 4 bases, leaving 14 bases between them. The CDR3 sequence is 15 residues long. Germline V CDR1 and CDR2: LGHNT, FRNRAP. Whole-study results and caveats: Few convalescent patients, and no early post-infection timepoints, were available to the study.

Peptide-pool stimulation followed by sequencing identified expanded antigen-specific CD4+ clonotypes in the ViraFEST assay. Scientists isolated CD4+ T cells after a roughly ten-day culture period ended. Participants got two doses of BNT162b2 or mRNA-1273 vaccine. Clones were sequenced by immunoSEQ multiplex PCR, and TCRdb holds only the in-frame ones, with some missing. The top ten hold 0.95% to 1.5% of the sample, which has 50,000 to 65,000 clones, more than 70% seen once. Specimen: CD4+ T cells from PBMCs cultured with HCoV-229E spike peptides, collected after COVID-19 vaccination. This receptor was identified in a human donor who received a COVID-19 vaccine. The V and J genes are TRBV12-5 and TRBJ2-4, with D maybe TRBD2 (6 bases). CDR3 protein: CASGSPQGGKNIQYF. In nucleotides, the CDR3 is TGTGCTAGTGGTTCACCTCAGGGAGGTAAAAACATTCAGTACTTC.